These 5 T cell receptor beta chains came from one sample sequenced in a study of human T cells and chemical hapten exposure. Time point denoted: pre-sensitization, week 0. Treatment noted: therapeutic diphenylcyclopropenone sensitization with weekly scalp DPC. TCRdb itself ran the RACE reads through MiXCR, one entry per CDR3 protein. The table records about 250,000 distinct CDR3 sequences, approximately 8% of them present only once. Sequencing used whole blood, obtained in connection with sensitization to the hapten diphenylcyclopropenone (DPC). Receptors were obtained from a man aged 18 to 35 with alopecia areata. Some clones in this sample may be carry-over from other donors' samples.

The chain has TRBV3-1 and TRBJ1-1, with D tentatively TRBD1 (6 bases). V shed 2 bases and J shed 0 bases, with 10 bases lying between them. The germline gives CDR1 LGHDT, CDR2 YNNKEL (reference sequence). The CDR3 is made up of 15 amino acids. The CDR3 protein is CASSQRTVLNTEAFF. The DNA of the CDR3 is TGTGCCAGCAGCCAAAGGACAGTATTGAACACTGAAGCTTTCTTT.

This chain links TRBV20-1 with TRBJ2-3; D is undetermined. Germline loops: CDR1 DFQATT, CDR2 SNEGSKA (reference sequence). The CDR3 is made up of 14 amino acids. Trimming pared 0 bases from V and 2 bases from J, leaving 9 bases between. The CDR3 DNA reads TGCAGTGCTAGAGAACCGGCCTTCACAGATACGCAGTATTTT. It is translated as CSAREPAFTDTQYF.

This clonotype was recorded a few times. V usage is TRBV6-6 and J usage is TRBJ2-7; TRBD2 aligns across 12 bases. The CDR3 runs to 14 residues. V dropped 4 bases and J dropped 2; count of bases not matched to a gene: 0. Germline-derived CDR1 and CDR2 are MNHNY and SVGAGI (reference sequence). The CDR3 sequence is CASSWTSGAYEQYF. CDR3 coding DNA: TGTGCCAGCAGTTGGACTAGCGGGGCCTACGAGCAGTACTTC.

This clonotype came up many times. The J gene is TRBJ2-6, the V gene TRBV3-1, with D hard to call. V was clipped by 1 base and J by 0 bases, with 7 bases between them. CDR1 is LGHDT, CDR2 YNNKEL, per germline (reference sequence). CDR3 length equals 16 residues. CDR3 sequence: CASSQGPGSGANVLTF. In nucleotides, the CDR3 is TGTGCCAGCAGCCAAGGGCCGGGCTCTGGGGCCAACGTCCTGACTTTC. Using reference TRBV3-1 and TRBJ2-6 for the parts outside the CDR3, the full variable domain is DTAVSQTPKYLVTQMGNDKSIKCEQNLGHDTMYWYKQDSKKFLKIMFSYNNKELIINETVPNRFSPKSPDKAHLNLHINSLELGDSAVYFCASSQGPGSGANVLTFGAGSRLTVL.

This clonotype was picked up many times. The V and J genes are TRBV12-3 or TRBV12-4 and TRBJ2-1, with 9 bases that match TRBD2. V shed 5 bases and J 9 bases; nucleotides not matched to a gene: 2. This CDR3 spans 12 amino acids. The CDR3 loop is CASSKGLAEQFF. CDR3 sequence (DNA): TGTGCCAGCAGTAAGGGACTAGCTGAGCAGTTCTTC.